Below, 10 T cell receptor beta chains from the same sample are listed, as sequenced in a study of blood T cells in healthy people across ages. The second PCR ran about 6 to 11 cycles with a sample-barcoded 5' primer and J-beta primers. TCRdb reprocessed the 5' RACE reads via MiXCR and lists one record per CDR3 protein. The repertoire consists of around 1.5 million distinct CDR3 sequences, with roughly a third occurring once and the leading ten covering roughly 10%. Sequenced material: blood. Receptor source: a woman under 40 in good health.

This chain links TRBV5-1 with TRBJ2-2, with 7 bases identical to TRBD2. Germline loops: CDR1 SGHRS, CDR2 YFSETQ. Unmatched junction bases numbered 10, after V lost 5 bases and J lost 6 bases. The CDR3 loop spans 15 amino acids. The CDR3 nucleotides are TGCGCCAGCAGATCTGGCGGGAGATCGCCCGGGGAGCTGTTTTTT. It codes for CASRSGGRSPGELFF.

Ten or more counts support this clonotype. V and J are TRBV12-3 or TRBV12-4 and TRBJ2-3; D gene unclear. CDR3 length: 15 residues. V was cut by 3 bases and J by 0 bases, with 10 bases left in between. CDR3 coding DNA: TGTGCCAGCAGTTTCGGAAGGGCTAGCACAGATACGCAGTATTTT. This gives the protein CASSFGRASTDTQYF.

Written as DNA, the CDR3 is TGCGCCAGCAGCCAAGACGTCTATAATTCACCCCTCCACTTT. The encoded protein is CASSQDVYNSPLHF. The chain has TRBV5-1 and TRBJ1-6; no firm D call. The germline V gene encodes CDR1 SGHRS and CDR2 YFSETQ. Trimming stripped 4 bases from V and 3 bases from J, with 8 bases between. There are 14 residues in the CDR3.

CDR3 bases: TGTGCCAGCAGTTCCCCCCGACAGGGGAGCTATGGCTACACCTTC. Its protein is CASSSPRQGSYGYTF. The rearrangement uses TRBV6-2 or TRBV6-3 and TRBJ1-2; 8 nucleotides match TRBD1. With V trimmed by 4 bases and J by 4 bases, 8 bases remained unmatched. The CDR3 covers 15 residues. Germline loops: CDR1 MNHEY, CDR2 SVGEGT.

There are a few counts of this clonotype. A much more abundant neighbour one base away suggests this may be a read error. The CDR3: CAIRGGRNGGSPYEQFF. CDR3 nucleotides: TGTGCCATCAGGGGAGGAAGGAATGGGGGGTCCCCCTACGAGCAGTTCTTC. V is TRBV10-3 and J is TRBJ2-1; a weak D match, TRBD2 (6 bases). V was trimmed by 6 bases and J by 10 bases, leaving 28 bases between them. The germline V gene encodes CDR1 ENHRY and CDR2 SYGVKD. The CDR3 is 17 residues long.

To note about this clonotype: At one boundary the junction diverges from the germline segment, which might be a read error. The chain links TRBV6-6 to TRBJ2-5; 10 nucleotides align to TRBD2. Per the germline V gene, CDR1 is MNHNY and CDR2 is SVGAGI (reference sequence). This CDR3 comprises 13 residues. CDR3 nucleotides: TGTGGCAGCAGGGCTAGCGGGGGAGAGACCCAGTACTTC. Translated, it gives CGSRASGGETQYF.

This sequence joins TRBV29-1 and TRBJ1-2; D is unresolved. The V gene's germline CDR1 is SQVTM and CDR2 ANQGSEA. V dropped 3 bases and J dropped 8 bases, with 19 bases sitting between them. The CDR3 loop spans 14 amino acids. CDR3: CSVELGGRIAGYTF. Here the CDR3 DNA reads TGCAGCGTTGAGTTGGGAGGGAGGATTGCAGGCTACACCTTC.

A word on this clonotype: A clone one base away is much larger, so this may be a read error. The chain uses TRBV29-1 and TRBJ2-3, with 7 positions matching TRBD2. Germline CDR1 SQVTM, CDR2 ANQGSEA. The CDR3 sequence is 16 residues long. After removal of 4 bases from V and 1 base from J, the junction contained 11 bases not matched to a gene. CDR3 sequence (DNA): TGCAGCGTTGTTCGGGAGGCACGTCGACGCACAGATACGCAGTATTTT. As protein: CSVVREARRRTDTQYF.

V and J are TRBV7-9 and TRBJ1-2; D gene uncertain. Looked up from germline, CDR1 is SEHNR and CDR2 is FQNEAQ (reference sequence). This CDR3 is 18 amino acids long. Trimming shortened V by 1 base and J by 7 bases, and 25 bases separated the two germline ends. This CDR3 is CASSLVWGTNRPLSGYTF. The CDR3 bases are TGTGCCAGCAGCTTAGTATGGGGAACTAACAGACCCCTCTCTGGCTACACCTTC.

In DNA form, the CDR3 reads TGTGCCACCAGTGAAATTCGGACTAGCGGGAAGCCCCATGAGCAGTTCTTC. It encodes CATSEIRTSGKPHEQFF. V and J are TRBV24-1 and TRBJ2-1; 12 bases fit TRBD2. In germline, CDR1 is KGHDR, CDR2 SFDVKD. The CDR3 totals 17 residues. Trimming at V came to 4 bases and at J to 8 bases, leaving 11 bases not matched to a gene.